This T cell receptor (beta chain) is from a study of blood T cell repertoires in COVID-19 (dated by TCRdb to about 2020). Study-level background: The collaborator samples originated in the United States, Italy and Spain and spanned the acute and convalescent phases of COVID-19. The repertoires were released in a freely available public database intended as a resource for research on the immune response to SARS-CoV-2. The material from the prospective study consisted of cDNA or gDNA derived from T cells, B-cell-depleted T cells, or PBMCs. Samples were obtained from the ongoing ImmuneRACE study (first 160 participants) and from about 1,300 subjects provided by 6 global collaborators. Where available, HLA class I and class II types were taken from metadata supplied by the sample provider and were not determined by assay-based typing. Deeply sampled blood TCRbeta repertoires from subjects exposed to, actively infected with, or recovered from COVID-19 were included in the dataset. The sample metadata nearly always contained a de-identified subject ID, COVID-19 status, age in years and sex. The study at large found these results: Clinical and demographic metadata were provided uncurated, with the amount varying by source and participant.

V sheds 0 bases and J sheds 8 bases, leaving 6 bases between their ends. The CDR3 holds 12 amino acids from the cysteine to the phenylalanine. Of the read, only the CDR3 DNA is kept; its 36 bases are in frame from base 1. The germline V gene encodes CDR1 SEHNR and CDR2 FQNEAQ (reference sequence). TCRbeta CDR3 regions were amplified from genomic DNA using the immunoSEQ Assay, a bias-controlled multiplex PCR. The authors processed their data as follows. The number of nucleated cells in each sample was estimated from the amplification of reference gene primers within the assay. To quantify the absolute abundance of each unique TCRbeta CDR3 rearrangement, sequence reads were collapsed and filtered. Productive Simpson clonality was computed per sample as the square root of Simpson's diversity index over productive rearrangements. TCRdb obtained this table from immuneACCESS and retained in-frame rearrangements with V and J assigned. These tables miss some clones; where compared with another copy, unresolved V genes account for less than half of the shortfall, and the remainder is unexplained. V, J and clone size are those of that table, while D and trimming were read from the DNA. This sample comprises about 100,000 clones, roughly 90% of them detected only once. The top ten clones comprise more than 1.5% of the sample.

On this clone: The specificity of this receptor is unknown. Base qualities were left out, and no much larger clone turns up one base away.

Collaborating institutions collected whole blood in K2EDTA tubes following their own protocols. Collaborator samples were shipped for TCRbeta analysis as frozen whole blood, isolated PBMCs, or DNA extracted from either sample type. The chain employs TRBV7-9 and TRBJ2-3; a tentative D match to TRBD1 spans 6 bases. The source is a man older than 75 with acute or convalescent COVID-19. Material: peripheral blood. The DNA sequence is TGTGCCAGCAGCTTAGCGGGGGCTACGCAGTATTTT. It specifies CASSLAGATQYF.